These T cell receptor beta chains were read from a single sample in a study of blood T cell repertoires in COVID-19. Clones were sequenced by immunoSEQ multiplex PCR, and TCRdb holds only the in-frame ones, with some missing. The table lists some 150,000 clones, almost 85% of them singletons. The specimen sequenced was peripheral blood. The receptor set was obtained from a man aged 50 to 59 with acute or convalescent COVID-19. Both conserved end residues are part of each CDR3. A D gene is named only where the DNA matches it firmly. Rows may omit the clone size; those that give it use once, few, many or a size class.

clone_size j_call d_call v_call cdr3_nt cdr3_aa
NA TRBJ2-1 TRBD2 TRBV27 TGTGCCAGCAGTTTTATAGCGGGGACTTACAATGAGCAGTTCTTC CASSFIAGTYNEQFF
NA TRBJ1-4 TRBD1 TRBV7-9 TGTGCCAGCAGCTACACAAACCAGGGGGCGGCTAATGAAAAACTGTTTTTT CASSYTNQGAANEKLFF
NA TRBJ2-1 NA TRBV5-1 TGCGCCAGCAGTGGGGACATCGAGCAGTTCTTC CASSGDIEQFF
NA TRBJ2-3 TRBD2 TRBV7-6 TGTGCCAGCAGCCAGGGGCTAGCGGGGGGATCTAGCACAGATACGCAGTATTTT CASSQGLAGGSSTDTQYF
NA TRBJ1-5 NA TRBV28 TGTGCCAGCAGTCCCAGACTCAATCAGCCCCAGCATTTT CASSPRLNQPQHF
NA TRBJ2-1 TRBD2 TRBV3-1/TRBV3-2 TGTGCCAGCAGCCTTGCCGGGACTAGCGGCGCCTCCTACAATGAGCAGTTCTTC CASSLAGTSGASYNEQFF
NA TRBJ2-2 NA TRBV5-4 TGTGCCAGCAGCTTGGTTGGAAGGACAAACACCGGGGAGCTGTTTTTT CASSLVGRTNTGELFF
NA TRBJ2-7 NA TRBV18 TGTGCCAGCTCACCTCAGGGGAACTACCAGCCATACCAAGAGCAGTACTTC CASSPQGNYQPYQEQYF
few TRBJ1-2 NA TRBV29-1 TGCAGCGTTGACGACTATGGCTACACCTTC CSVDDYGYTF
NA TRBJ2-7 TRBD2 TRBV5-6 TGTGCCAGCAGCTTGTTTTACGGAGACAACCGGGGGGATCACTACGAGCAGTACTTC CASSLFYGDNRGDHYEQYF
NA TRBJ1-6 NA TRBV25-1 TGTGCCAGCAGTGAAGGGAGCTCCTATAATTCACCCCTCCACTTT CASSEGSSYNSPLHF
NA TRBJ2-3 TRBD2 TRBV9 TGTGCCAGCAGCTCGCTAGCGGGAGGGGGCACAGATACGCAGTATTTT CASSSLAGGGTDTQYF
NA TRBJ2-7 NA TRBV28 TGTGCCAGCAGTTTAGGCCGGCTAGGCGAGCAGTACTTC CASSLGRLGEQYF
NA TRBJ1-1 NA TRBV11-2 TGTGCCAGCAGCTTTAACAGGGTATCCACTGAAGCTTTCTTT CASSFNRVSTEAFF
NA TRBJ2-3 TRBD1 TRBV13 TGTGCCAGCGGCCGAGGGGACAGCAGCACAGATACGCAGTATTTT CASGRGDSSTDTQYF
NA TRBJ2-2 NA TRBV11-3 TGTGCCAGCAGCTCCTACCCAAGGGAGCTGTTTTTT CASSSYPRELFF
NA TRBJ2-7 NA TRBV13 TGTGCCAGCAGCTTCGGCAGGGGAAGCTACGAGCAGTACTTC CASSFGRGSYEQYF
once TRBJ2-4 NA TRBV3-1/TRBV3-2 TGTGCCAGCGAGGCGTTAAACATTCAGTACTTC CASEALNIQYF